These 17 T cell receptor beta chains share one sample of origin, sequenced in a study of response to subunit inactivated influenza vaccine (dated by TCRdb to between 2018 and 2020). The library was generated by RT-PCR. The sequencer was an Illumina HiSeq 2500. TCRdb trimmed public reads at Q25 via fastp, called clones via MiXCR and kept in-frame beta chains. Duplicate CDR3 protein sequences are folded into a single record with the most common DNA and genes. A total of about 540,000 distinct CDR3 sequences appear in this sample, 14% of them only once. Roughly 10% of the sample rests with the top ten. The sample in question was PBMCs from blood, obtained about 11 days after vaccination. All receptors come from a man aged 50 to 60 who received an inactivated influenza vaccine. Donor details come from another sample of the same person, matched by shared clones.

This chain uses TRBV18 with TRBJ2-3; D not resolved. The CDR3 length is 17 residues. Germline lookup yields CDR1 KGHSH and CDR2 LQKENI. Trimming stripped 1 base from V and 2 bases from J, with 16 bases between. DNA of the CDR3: TGTGCCAGCTCACCACTCGGAGCAAACATATACACAGATACGCAGTATTTT. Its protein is CASSPLGANIYTDTQYF.

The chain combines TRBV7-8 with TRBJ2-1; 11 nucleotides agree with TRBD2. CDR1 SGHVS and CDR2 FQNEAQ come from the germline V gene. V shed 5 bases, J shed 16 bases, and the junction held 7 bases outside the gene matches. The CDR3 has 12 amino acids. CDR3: CASSQSSGGQFF. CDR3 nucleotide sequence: TGTGCCAGCAGCCAATCTAGCGGGGGGCAATTCTTC.

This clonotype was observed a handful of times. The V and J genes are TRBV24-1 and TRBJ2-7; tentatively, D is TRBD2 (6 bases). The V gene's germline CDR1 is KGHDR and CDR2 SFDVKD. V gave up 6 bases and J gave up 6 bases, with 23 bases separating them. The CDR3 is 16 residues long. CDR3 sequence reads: CATSSGTGSKRPEQYF. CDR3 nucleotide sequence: TGTGCCACCAGTTCCGGGACTGGCTCCAAAAGGCCCGAGCAGTACTTC.

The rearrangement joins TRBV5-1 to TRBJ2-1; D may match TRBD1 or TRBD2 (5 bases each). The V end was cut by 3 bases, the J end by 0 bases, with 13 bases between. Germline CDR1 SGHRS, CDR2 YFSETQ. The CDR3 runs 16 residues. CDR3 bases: TGCGCCAGCAGCTACATTGGGGGAATCTCCTACAATGAGCAGTTCTTC. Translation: CASSYIGGISYNEQFF.

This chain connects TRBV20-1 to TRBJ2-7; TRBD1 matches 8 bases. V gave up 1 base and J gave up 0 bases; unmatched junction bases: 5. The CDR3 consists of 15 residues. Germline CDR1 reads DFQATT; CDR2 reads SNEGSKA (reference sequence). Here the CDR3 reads CSARVMGQASYEQYF. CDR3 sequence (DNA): TGCAGTGCTAGAGTTATGGGACAGGCCTCCTACGAGCAGTACTTC.

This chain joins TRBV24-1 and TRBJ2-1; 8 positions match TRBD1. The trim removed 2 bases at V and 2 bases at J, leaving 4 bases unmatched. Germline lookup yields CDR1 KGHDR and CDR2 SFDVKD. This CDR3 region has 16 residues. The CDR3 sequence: CATSDSPDRAYNEQFF. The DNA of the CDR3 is TGTGCCACCAGTGATTCCCCGGACAGGGCCTACAATGAGCAGTTCTTC.

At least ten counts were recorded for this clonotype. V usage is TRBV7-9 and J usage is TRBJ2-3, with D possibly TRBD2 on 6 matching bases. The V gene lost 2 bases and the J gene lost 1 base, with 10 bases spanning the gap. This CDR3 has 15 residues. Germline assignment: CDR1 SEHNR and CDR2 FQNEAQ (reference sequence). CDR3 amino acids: CASSLTREGTDTQYF. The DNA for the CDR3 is TGTGCCAGCAGCTTAACCAGGGAGGGCACAGATACGCAGTATTTT. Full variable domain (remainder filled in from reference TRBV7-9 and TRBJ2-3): DTGVSQNPRHKITKRGQNVTFRCDPISEHNRLYWYRQTLGQGPEFLTYFQNEAQLEKSRLLSDRFSAERPKGSFSTLEIQRTEQGDSAMYLCASSLTREGTDTQYFGPGTRLTVL.

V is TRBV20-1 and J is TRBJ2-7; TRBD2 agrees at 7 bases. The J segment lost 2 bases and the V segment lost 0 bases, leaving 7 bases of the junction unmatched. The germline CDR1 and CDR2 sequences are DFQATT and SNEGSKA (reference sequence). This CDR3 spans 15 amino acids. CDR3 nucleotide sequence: TGCAGTGCTAGAGATCCTCGCGGGAGTACCTACGAGCAGTACTTC. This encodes CSARDPRGSTYEQYF.

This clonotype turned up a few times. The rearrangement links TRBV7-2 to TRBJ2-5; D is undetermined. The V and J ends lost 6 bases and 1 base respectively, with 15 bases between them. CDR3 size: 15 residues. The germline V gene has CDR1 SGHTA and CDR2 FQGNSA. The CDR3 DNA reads TGTGCCAGCAGACCCCAGAATAGCCCCCAAGAGACCCAGTACTTC. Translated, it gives CASRPQNSPQETQYF. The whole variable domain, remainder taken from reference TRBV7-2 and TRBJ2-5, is GAGVSQSPSNKVTEKGKDVELRCDPISGHTALYWYRQSLGQGLEFLIYFQGNSAPDKSGLPSDRFSAERTGGSVSTLTIQRTQQEDSAVYLCASRPQNSPQETQYFGPGTRLLVL.

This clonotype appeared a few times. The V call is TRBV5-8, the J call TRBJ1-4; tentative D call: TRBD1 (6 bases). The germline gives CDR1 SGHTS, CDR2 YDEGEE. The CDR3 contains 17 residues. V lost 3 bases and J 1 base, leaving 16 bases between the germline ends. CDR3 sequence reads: CASSYGSGGVTNEKLFF. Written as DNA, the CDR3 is TGTGCCAGCAGCTACGGATCGGGGGGCGTAACTAATGAAAAACTGTTTTTT.

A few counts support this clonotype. The CDR3 here is CASSFAGGGTDTQYF. CDR3 coding DNA: TGTGCCAGCAGCTTTGCGGGGGGGGGGACAGATACGCAGTATTTT. V and J are TRBV7-6 and TRBJ2-3, with TRBD2 identical over 9 bases. From germline, CDR1 is SGHVS and CDR2 FNYEAQ. The CDR3 totals 15 residues. J was trimmed by 3 bases and V by 3 bases; bases with no gene match: 4.

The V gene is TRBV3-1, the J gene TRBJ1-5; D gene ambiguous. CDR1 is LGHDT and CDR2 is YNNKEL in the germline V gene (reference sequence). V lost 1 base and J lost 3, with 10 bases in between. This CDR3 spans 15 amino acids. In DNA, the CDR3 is TGTGCCAGCAGCCAAGGATCAGAGTTCAATCAGCCCCAGCATTTT. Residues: CASSQGSEFNQPQHF. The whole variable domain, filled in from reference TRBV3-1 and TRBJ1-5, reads DTAVSQTPKYLVTQMGNDKSIKCEQNLGHDTMYWYKQDSKKFLKIMFSYNNKELIINETVPNRFSPKSPDKAHLNLHINSLELGDSAVYFCASSQGSEFNQPQHFGDGTRLSIL.

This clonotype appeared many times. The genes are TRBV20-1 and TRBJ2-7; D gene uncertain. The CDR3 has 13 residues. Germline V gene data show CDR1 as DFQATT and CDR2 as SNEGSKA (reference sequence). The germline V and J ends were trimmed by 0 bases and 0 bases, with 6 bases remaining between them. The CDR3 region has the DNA TGCAGTGCTAGAGACTATAGCTCCTACGAGCAGTACTTC. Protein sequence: CSARDYSSYEQYF.

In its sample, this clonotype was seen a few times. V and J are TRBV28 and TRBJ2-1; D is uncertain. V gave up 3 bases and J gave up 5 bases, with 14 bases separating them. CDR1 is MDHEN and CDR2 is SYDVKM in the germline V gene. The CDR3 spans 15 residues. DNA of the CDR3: TGTGCCAGCAGTTTTTTTCTACTCCACGACAATGAGCAGTTCTTC. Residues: CASSFFLLHDNEQFF.

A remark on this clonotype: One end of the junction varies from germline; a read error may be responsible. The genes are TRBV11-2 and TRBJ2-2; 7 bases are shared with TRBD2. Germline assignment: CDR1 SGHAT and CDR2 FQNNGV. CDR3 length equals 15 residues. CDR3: CASSFTSENTGELLF. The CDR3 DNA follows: TGTGCCAGCAGCTTTACTAGCGAAAACACCGGGGAGCTGCTTTTT.

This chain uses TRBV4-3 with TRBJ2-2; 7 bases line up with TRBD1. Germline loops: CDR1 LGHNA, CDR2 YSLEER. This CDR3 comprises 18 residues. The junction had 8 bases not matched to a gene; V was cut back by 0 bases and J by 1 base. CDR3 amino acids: CASSQEILGTENTGELFF. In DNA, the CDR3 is TGCGCCAGCAGCCAAGAGATTCTTGGGACAGAGAACACCGGGGAGCTGTTTTTT.

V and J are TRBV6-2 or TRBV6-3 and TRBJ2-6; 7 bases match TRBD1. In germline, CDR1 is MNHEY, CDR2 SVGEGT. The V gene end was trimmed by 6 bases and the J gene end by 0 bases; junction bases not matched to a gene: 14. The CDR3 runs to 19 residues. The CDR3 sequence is CASSFSPGQHSSGANVLTF. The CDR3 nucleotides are TGTGCCAGCAGCTTTTCCCCGGGACAGCACTCCTCTGGGGCCAACGTCCTGACTTTC.